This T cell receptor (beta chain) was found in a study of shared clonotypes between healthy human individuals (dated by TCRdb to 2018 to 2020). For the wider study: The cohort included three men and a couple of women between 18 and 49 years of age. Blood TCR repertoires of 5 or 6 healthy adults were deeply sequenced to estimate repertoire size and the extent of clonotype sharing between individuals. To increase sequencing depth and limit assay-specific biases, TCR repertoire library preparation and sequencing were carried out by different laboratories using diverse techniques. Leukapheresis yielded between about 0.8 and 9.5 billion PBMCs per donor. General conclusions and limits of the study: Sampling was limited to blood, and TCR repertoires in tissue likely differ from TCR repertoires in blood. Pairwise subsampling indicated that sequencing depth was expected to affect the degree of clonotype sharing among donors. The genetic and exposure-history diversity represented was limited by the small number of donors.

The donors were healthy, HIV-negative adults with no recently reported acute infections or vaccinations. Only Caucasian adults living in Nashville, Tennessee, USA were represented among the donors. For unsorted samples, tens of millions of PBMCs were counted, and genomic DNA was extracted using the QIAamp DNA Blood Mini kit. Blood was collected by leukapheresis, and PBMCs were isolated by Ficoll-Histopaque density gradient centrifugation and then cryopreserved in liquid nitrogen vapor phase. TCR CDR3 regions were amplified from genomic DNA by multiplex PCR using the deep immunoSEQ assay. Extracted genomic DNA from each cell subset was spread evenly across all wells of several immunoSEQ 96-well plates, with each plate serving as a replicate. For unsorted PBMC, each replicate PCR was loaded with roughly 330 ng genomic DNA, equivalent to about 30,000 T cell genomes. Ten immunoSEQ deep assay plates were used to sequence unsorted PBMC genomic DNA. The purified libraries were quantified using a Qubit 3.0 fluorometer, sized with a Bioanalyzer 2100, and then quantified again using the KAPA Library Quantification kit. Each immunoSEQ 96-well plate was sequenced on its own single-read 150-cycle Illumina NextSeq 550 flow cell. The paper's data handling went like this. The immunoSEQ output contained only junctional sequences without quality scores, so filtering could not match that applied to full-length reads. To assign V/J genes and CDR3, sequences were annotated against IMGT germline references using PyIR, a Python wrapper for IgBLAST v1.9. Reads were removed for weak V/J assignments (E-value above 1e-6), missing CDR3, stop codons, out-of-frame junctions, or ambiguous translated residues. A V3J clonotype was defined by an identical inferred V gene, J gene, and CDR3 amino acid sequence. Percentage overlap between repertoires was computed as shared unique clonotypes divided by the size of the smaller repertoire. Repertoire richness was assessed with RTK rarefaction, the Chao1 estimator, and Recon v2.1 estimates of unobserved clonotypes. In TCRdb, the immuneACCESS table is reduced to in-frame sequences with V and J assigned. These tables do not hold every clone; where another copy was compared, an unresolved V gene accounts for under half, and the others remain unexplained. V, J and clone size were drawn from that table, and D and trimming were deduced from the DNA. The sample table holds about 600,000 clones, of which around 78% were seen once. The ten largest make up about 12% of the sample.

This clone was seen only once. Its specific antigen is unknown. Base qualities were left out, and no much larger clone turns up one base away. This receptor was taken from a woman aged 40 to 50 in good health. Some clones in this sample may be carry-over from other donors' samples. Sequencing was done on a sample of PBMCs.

The base sequence is TGTGCCAGCAGGGGGGGTAGCTGGAAAGAGACCCAGTACTTC. Translated, this gives CASRGGSWKETQYF. The rearrangement joined TRBV2 to TRBJ2-5; TRBD2 might be the D gene, on 6 matching bases. Relative to germline, V is 6 bases shorter and J is 3 bases shorter, with 14 bases between their ends. Including the terminal cysteine and phenylalanine, the CDR3 comprises 14 residues. Only the CDR3 portion is preserved as DNA: 42 bases, with reading frame beginning at the first base. Looking up the germline V gene yields CDR1 SNHLY and CDR2 FYNNEI. Outside the CDR3, residues come from the reference TRBV2 and TRBJ2-5 proteins, so the full variable domain is: EPEVTQTPSHQVTQMGQEVILRCVPISNHLYFYWYRQILGQKVEFLVSFYNNEISEKSEIFDDQFSVERPDGSNFTLKIRSTKLEDSAMYFCASRGGSWKETQYFGPGTRLLVL.